This T cell receptor beta chain was retrieved from a study of low-dose radiotherapy and immunotherapy resistance in tumors. Study-wide context: Cyclophosphamide infusions of 200 mg/m2 came every two weeks, one day before radiation-immunotherapy.

Alpha- and beta-chain coverage of first-strand cDNA came from TRAV- and TRBV-specific primers. Amplification, which lasted 20 PCR cycles, used a constant-region primer and V-primer adapter to amplify TCRs. From the reads, TCRdb called clonotypes with MiXCR, one entry per CDR3 protein. The sample holds 8,300 or so distinct CDR3 sequences; roughly 57% are singletons and the top ten take roughly 9.3%. The CDR3 is 13 amino acids. V shed 2 bases and J shed 10 bases, with 14 bases lying between them. Germline loops: CDR1 MDHEN, CDR2 SYDVKM. The sequence derives from a human donor with advanced metastatic prostate, ovarian, gallbladder or colorectal cancer (not recorded which). This table probably holds off-target reads from a library built for another chain. The chain links TRBV28 to TRBJ1-1; D is perhaps TRBD1 (5 bases). CDR3 nucleotides: TGTGCCAGCAGTTTAGGGTCGATCGGGGGAGCTTTCTTT. It specifies CASSLGSIGGAFF.